The sequence of this T cell receptor (beta chain) was determined in a study of T cell clonotyping in hematopoietic cell transplantation. The overall study: Recipients' pretransplant samples followed cytoreduction.

Measured with immunoSEQ multiplex PCR; TCRdb has only the in-frame clones, and not every one. The table includes 35,000 to 45,000 clones, roughly 95% detected once. Time point reported: recipient sample about 28 days before transplant, after cytoreduction. Blood collection times were about day -28 and days 30, 100, 180 posttransplant. The CDR3 sequence is 13 residues long. The V gene lost 5 bases and the J gene lost 3 bases, with 8 bases spanning the gap. The germline gives CDR1 ENHRY, CDR2 SYGVKD. The chain couples TRBV10-3 to TRBJ2-4; D gene uncertain. The receptor was isolated from a man aged 40-49 years with chronic myeloid leukemia. Some clones in this sample may be carry-over from other donors' samples. The sample in question was peripheral blood mononuclear cells, obtained before stem cell transplant. In DNA form, the CDR3 reads TGTGCCATCAGTTCCGGGTACAAAAACATTCAGTACTTC. The encoded protein is CAISSGYKNIQYF.